Following are 22 T cell receptor beta chains from one sample sequenced in a study of human T cells and chemical hapten exposure. Time point reported: pre-sensitization, week 0. Treatment denoted: therapeutic diphenylcyclopropenone sensitization with weekly scalp DPC. A single record per CDR3 protein comes from TCRdb applying MiXCR to the RACE reads. The sample includes approximately 260,000 distinct CDR3 sequences, about 9% of them seen just once. Material: whole blood, obtained in connection with sensitization to the hapten diphenylcyclopropenone (DPC). The receptors shown here come from a woman in her thirties or forties with alopecia areata. Some clones in this sample may be carry-over from other donors' samples.

This clonotype was detected a few times. This chain joins TRBV29-1 and TRBJ2-1, with 12 bases fitting TRBD2. Trimming at V came to 6 bases and at J to 12 bases, leaving 6 bases not matched to a gene. The CDR3 runs 12 residues. CDR1 is SQVTM, CDR2 ANQGSEA, per germline. The CDR3 bases are TGCAGCGTCCCGACTAGCGGGAGCGGGCAGTTCTTC. It specifies CSVPTSGSGQFF.

This clonotype was detected a few times. The chain couples TRBV12-3 or TRBV12-4 to TRBJ2-1, with D maybe TRBD2 (5 bases). V was pared by 8 bases and J by 10 bases, with 12 bases between. The CDR3 is 11 residues long. The DNA for the CDR3 is TGTGCCAGCGGAACGGGATGGGAGCAGTTCTTC. This encodes CASGTGWEQFF.

This clonotype was detected a few times. This chain connects TRBV28 to TRBJ2-3; TRBD2 might be the D (6 bases). The CDR3 length is 18 residues. Trimming pared 3 bases from V and 1 base from J, leaving 20 bases between. Germline CDR1 reads MDHEN; CDR2 reads SYDVKM. DNA of the CDR3: TGTGCCAGCAGTTTCGTACTAGCAGGAGAAAGAGGCACAGATACGCAGTATTTT. It specifies CASSFVLAGERGTDTQYF.

V is TRBV6-2 or TRBV6-3 and J is TRBJ2-3; D remains ambiguous. Germline loops: CDR1 MNHEY, CDR2 SVGEGT. The CDR3 spans 14 residues. Trimming cost V 7 bases and J 1 base, with 12 bases left between them. CDR3 nucleotide sequence: TGTGCCAGCACCTGGACCCTCGGCACAGATACGCAGTATTTT. Translating gives CASTWTLGTDTQYF.

This clonotype has only a few counts. The J gene is TRBJ2-2, the V gene TRBV12-3 or TRBV12-4; 7 positions agree with TRBD2. The V segment lost 7 bases and the J segment 6 bases; nucleotides outside the gene matches: 11. CDR3 length equals 15 residues. The DNA of the CDR3 is TGTGCCAGCACTTCCGGGACTACTGCCGCCGGGGAGCTGTTTTTT. Translated: CASTSGTTAAGELFF.

The sample holds a few counts of this clonotype. This rearrangement joins TRBV7-9 to TRBJ2-7; 9 nucleotides line up with TRBD1. V lost 4 bases and J lost 2; bases outside the gene matches: 15. The germline gives CDR1 SEHNR, CDR2 FQNEAQ (reference sequence). The CDR3 loop spans 18 amino acids. CDR3 protein: CASSYRGLVAAQTYEQYF. In DNA, the CDR3 is TGTGCCAGCAGCTACAGGGGGCTGGTAGCAGCCCAAACCTACGAGCAGTACTTC.

This clonotype has just a few counts. The chain combines TRBV10-3 with TRBJ1-1, with TRBD1 as a possible D gene (6 bases). V was trimmed by 4 bases and J by 0 bases, leaving 15 bases between them. The CDR3 sequence is 16 residues long. The germline V gene has CDR1 ENHRY and CDR2 SYGVKD. The CDR3 reads CAISARTDGMNTEAFF. The CDR3 DNA follows: TGTGCCATCAGTGCGAGGACAGACGGAATGAACACTGAAGCTTTCTTT.

This clonotype was detected a few times. This chain connects TRBV11-1 to TRBJ2-1; 9 bases are shared with TRBD2. The V gene's germline CDR1 is SGHAT and CDR2 FQDESV (reference sequence). CDR3 length equals 15 residues. The junction had 13 bases not matched to a gene; V was cut back by 5 bases and J by 11 bases. CDR3 coding DNA: TGTGCCAGCAGCCCTTCTATAGCGGGAGTTTATAAGCAGTTCTTC. As protein: CASSPSIAGVYKQFF.

This sequence joins TRBV29-1 and TRBJ1-6, with a tentative D call TRBD1 (5 bases). Trimming pared 7 bases from V and 4 bases from J, leaving 11 bases between. This CDR3 comprises 13 residues. From germline, CDR1 is SQVTM and CDR2 ANQGSEA. The CDR3 is CSALTDYNSPLHF. The CDR3 nucleotides read TGCAGCGCCCTGACAGATTATAATTCACCCCTCCACTTT.

In this sample, this clonotype turned up a few times. The chain recombines TRBV20-1 with TRBJ2-7; D is unclear. Between the trimmed V and J ends, which lost 5 bases and 5 bases, there was a span of 10 bases. CDR1 and CDR2 from the germline V gene are DFQATT and SNEGSKA (reference sequence). This CDR3 has 11 residues. The CDR3 bases are TGCAGTGCTGCCCGACTGAACGAGCAGTACTTC. As protein: CSAARLNEQYF.

Ten or more counts support this clonotype. The chain has TRBV6-2 or TRBV6-3 and TRBJ2-1; TRBD1 aligns across 7 bases. This CDR3 is 13 amino acids long. Germline loops: CDR1 MNHEY, CDR2 SVGEGT. The trim removed 7 bases at V and 5 bases at J, leaving 5 bases unmatched. The CDR3 nucleotides are TGTGCCAGCACAAGGACAGGCCACAATGAGCAGTTCTTC. Translating it yields CASTRTGHNEQFF.

This clonotype was counted many times. The genes are TRBV6-2 or TRBV6-3 and TRBJ2-5, with D possibly TRBD1 on 6 matching bases. This CDR3 has 15 residues. Trimming shortened V by 5 bases and J by 5 bases, and 18 bases separated the two germline ends. The V gene's germline CDR1 is MNHEY and CDR2 SVGEGT. CDR3 nucleotides: TGTGCCAGCAGTGCCGGACCAGGGGCCGGTGAGACCCAGTACTTC. This codes for CASSAGPGAGETQYF.

This clonotype has a count of ten or more. The J gene is TRBJ1-2, the V gene TRBV6-2 or TRBV6-3; 9 bases agree with TRBD1. V lost 2 bases, J lost 0 bases, and 19 bases stayed unmatched. CDR3 length: 21 amino acids. CDR1 is MNHEY, CDR2 SVGEGT, per germline. The CDR3 DNA reads as TGTGCCAGCAGTTACCCATACGGGACAGGGACATCACCGACCACTAACTATGGCTACACCTTC. This gives the protein CASSYPYGTGTSPTTNYGYTF.

This clonotype was observed many times. The V and J genes are TRBV6-6 and TRBJ2-1, with 8 nucleotides matching TRBD1. Germline V gene sequence: CDR1 MNHNY, CDR2 SVGAGI (reference sequence). The CDR3 is 15 residues long. Trimming removed 2 bases from V and 2 bases from J; junction bases left unmatched: 2. CDR3: CASSYEDRAYNEQFF. The CDR3 nucleotides are TGTGCCAGCAGTTACGAGGACAGGGCCTACAATGAGCAGTTCTTC.

This clonotype was recorded a few times. The J gene is TRBJ2-7, the V gene TRBV20-1; D not certain. The CDR3 extends over 11 amino acids. CDR1 and CDR2 from the germline V gene are DFQATT and SNEGSKA (reference sequence). With 7 bases removed from V and 6 bases from J, the gap between germline ends came to 13 bases. The CDR3 reads CSVPILGEQYF. For the CDR3, the DNA is TGCAGTGTCCCGATACTGGGCGAGCAGTACTTC.

Of note for this clonotype: A junction end diverges from the germline sequence, so it may reflect a read error. The chain joins TRBV5-6 to TRBJ1-2; unclear D gene. CDR3 length equals 13 residues. CDR1 and CDR2 (germline): SGHDT, YYEEEE. In DNA form, the CDR3 reads TGTGCCAGCAGCTTGGGCAGAGACTATGGCTGCACCTTC. Amino acid sequence: CASSLGRDYGCTF.

The chain links TRBV7-8 to TRBJ2-5; D possibly corresponds to TRBD2 (5 bases). V was cut by 0 bases and J by 5 bases, with 10 bases left in between. The CDR3 sequence is 14 residues long. The V gene's germline CDR1 is SGHVS and CDR2 FQNEAQ. CDR3 sequence reads: CASSLALARETQYF. The CDR3 coding sequence is TGTGCCAGCAGCTTAGCCCTAGCCAGGGAGACCCAGTACTTC. Full variable domain (remainder filled in from reference TRBV7-8 and TRBJ2-5): GAGVSQSPRYKVAKRGQDVALRCDPISGHVSLFWYQQALGQGPEFLTYFQNEAQLDKSGLPSDRFFAERPEGSVSTLKIQRTQQEDSAVYLCASSLALARETQYFGPGTRLLVL.

In this sample, this clonotype turned up many times. The V call is TRBV28, the J call TRBJ2-4; perhaps TRBD2 as D (6 bases). Trimming left V 7 bases short and J 8 bases short, with 21 bases between. This CDR3 contains 15 residues. Germline values: CDR1 MDHEN, CDR2 SYDVKM. The CDR3 is CASTQPGLFGDIQYF. The DNA of the CDR3 is TGTGCCAGCACCCAACCGGGACTGTTCGGGGACATTCAGTACTTC.

The rearrangement links TRBV7-9 to TRBJ2-4; D call uncertain. V was clipped by 1 base and J by 15 bases, with 16 bases between them. The germline V gene encodes CDR1 SEHNR and CDR2 FQNEAQ (reference sequence). The CDR3 contains 13 residues. CDR3 sequence (DNA): TGTGCCAGCAGCTTAGACAGCCGTGAGACCTTGTACTTC. Its translation: CASSLDSRETLYF.

This clonotype was observed a few times. V usage is TRBV12-3 or TRBV12-4 and J usage is TRBJ2-1; 8 bases map to TRBD2. The V and J ends lost 7 bases and 4 bases, in that order; junction bases with no gene match: 6. This CDR3 contains 14 residues. The CDR3 protein is CASKPGGAYNEQFF. The CDR3 nucleotides read TGTGCCAGCAAACCGGGGGGGGCTTACAATGAGCAGTTCTTC.

V is TRBV28 and J is TRBJ2-3, with a weak D call TRBD2 (7 bases). The germline V gene encodes CDR1 MDHEN and CDR2 SYDVKM. With 6 bases removed from V and 6 bases from J, the gap between germline ends came to 16 bases. The length of the CDR3 is 14 residues. CDR3 DNA: TGTGCCAGCAGCTCTGAGGGGGGGTCGGATACGCAGTATTTT. This gives the protein CASSSEGGSDTQYF.

As for this clonotype: A junction end diverges from the germline sequence, so it may reflect a read error. CDR3: CVSSPRTGQDTEAFF. CDR3 sequence (DNA): TGTGTCAGCTCACCTCGGACAGGGCAGGACACTGAAGCTTTCTTT. The chain recombines TRBV18 with TRBJ1-1, with 8 bases that match TRBD1. The CDR3 length is 15 residues. Germline-derived CDR1 and CDR2 are KGHSH and LQKENI.